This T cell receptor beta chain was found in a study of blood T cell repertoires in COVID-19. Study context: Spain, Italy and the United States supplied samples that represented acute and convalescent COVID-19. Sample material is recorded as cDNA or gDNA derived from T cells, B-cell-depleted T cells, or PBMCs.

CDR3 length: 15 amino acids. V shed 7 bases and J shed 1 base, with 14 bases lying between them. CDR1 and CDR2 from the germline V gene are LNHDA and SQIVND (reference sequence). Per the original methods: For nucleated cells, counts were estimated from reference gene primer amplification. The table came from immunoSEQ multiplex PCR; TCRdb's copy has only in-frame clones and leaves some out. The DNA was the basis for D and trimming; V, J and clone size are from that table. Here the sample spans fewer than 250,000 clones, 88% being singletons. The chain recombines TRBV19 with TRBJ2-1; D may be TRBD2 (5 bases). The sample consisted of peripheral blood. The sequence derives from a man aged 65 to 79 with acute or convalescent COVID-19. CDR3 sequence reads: CASIPETGSYNEQFF. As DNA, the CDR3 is TGTGCCAGTATTCCGGAGACGGGGTCCTACAATGAGCAGTTCTTC.